The present entry profiles one TCR beta chain with its context. After removal of 2 bases from V and 4 bases from J, the junction contained 8 bases not matched to a gene. The CDR3 has 15 residues. CDR1 SGDLS and CDR2 YYNGEE come from the germline V gene. This sample is drawn from a study of blood T cell repertoires in COVID-19. Background on the study: The study drew acute and convalescent COVID-19 samples from the United States, Italy and Spain. T cells, B-cell-depleted T cells, or PBMCs provided the cDNA or gDNA that served as material.

Sequencing was performed with immunoSEQ multiplex PCR; in TCRdb, only in-frame clones are kept and a portion is missing. The sample lists about 370,000 clones, about 89% occurring once. Participant-reported clinical history was the basis for cohort assignment. The V gene is TRBV9, the J gene TRBJ1-2, with TRBD1 matching over 7 bases. This sequence originates from a woman aged 40 to 55 who had been exposed to COVID-19. The sequenced sample was PBMCs or T cells enriched from blood (not recorded which). CDR3 nucleotide sequence: TGTGCCAGCAGCGTCGGTGGTTCAGGGGGCTATGGCTACACCTTC. As protein: CASSVGGSGGYGYTF.